These T cell receptor beta chains were read from a single sample in a study of beta chain features in type 1 diabetes. Measured with immunoSEQ multiplex PCR; TCRdb has only the in-frame clones, and not every one. Of about 660,000 clones listed, roughly 13% are singletons. Sequenced: naive CD4+ T cells from blood. These receptors were obtained from a man between 18 and 35 years old with type 1 diabetes. The CDR3 runs from the conserved cysteine through the conserved F or W. The D gene is left open where the match is weak.

len: 10; d_gene: NA; v_gene: TRBV11-2; CDR3aa: CASSHNEQFF
len: 18; d_gene: NA; v_gene: TRBV21-1; CDR3aa: CASSKGRTDSPGIYEQYF
len: 10; d_gene: NA; v_gene: TRBV10-3; CDR3aa: CAISEDFRYF
len: 17; d_gene: NA; v_gene: TRBV28; CDR3aa: CASSFSTLGGLSYEQYF
len: 17; d_gene: TRBD1; v_gene: TRBV23-1; CDR3aa: CASSRDRERVSNQPQHF
len: 15; d_gene: NA; v_gene: TRBV9; CDR3aa: CASSANPQSTDTQYF
len: 12; d_gene: NA; v_gene: TRBV28; CDR3aa: CASFKVQRKQYF
len: 17; d_gene: TRBD2; v_gene: TRBV5-6; CDR3aa: CASSLEATSVAYNEQFF
len: 15; d_gene: NA; v_gene: TRBV6-5; CDR3aa: CASSYSASGANVLTF
len: 17; d_gene: NA; v_gene: TRBV4-3; CDR3aa: CASSLQGSSSGANVLTF
len: 17; d_gene: TRBD1; v_gene: TRBV4-3; CDR3aa: CASSQSFPGQGIYEQYF
len: 13; d_gene: TRBD2; v_gene: TRBV4-2; CDR3aa: CASSQDSGDEQFF
len: 15; d_gene: TRBD2; v_gene: TRBV11-2; CDR3aa: CASSSGLAGGETQYF
len: 16; d_gene: NA; v_gene: TRBV4-2; CDR3aa: CASSQLGLGSTDTQYF
len: 14; d_gene: NA; v_gene: TRBV30; CDR3aa: CAWFPSIGGETQYF
len: 12; d_gene: TRBD2; v_gene: TRBV28; CDR3aa: CASRRGVDEQYF
len: 16; d_gene: NA; v_gene: TRBV11-2; CDR3aa: CASSRLGQRANYGYTF
len: 18; d_gene: NA; v_gene: TRBV7-2; CDR3aa: CASSATSPLYDGFDEQYF
len: 19; d_gene: TRBD1; v_gene: TRBV13; CDR3aa: CASLRRRFGQGGASEKLFF
len: 17; d_gene: TRBD2; v_gene: TRBV7-2; CDR3aa: CASIPGLAGGWADTQYF
len: 14; d_gene: TRBD1; v_gene: TRBV6-6; CDR3aa: CASSHGTGINEQFF
len: 13; d_gene: NA; v_gene: TRBV4-3; CDR3aa: CASSQHVSYEQYF
len: 14; d_gene: NA; v_gene: TRBV7-3; CDR3aa: CASARLGEDNEQFF
len: 15; d_gene: NA; v_gene: TRBV29-1; CDR3aa: CSVEGLSRGGLEAFF
len: 17; d_gene: NA; v_gene: TRBV4-1; CDR3aa: CASSHRLRGPLTDTQYF
len: 15; d_gene: NA; v_gene: TRBV14; CDR3aa: CASSQVIVEYYEQYF
len: 17; d_gene: NA; v_gene: TRBV7-2; CDR3aa: CASSLDSPQSGANVLTF
len: 13; d_gene: TRBD1; v_gene: TRBV5-1; CDR3aa: CASSEGTGGEQYF
len: 18; d_gene: TRBD2; v_gene: TRBV28; CDR3aa: CASSSGTSGGVEKETQYF
len: 15; d_gene: NA; v_gene: TRBV7-2; CDR3aa: CASSLRTGHINIQYF
len: 15; d_gene: TRBD1; v_gene: TRBV25-1; CDR3aa: CASSSRTGGEGKLFF
len: 14; d_gene: TRBD2; v_gene: TRBV10-2; CDR3aa: CASRAGVAYNEQFF
len: 14; d_gene: NA; v_gene: TRBV6-6; CDR3aa: CASRFTQVTDTQYF
len: 17; d_gene: TRBD2; v_gene: TRBV10-3; CDR3aa: CAISDASGRSVTGELFF
len: 15; d_gene: NA; v_gene: TRBV10-3; CDR3aa: CAITALGQQNTEAFF
len: 13; d_gene: NA; v_gene: TRBV29-1; CDR3aa: CSCGGSGDYGYTF
len: 13; d_gene: NA; v_gene: TRBV7-7; CDR3aa: CASSLTVYNEQFF
len: 16; d_gene: NA; v_gene: TRBV30; CDR3aa: CAWSVVGADSNQPQHF
len: 12; d_gene: NA; v_gene: TRBV6-6; CDR3aa: CAVGQATDTQYF
len: 14; d_gene: TRBD2; v_gene: TRBV5-1; CDR3aa: CASSSPAGGDEQYF
len: 12; d_gene: NA; v_gene: TRBV12-5; CDR3aa: CASTKGGETQYF
len: 16; d_gene: TRBD2; v_gene: TRBV4-2; CDR3aa: CASSPGSSGGTDTQYF
len: 16; d_gene: NA; v_gene: TRBV10-3; CDR3aa: CASRVDFYSGANVLTF
len: 13; d_gene: NA; v_gene: TRBV28; CDR3aa: CASTGASTDTQYF
len: 12; d_gene: NA; v_gene: TRBV9; CDR3aa: CASSPFGGSQYF
len: 15; d_gene: TRBD1; v_gene: TRBV30; CDR3aa: CAWDPRQGAGTEAFF
len: 16; d_gene: TRBD1; v_gene: TRBV7-9; CDR3aa: CASSSPGQRGGNTIYF
len: 13; d_gene: NA; v_gene: TRBV5-1; CDR3aa: CASSLATNNEQFF
len: 16; d_gene: NA; v_gene: TRBV5-6; CDR3aa: CASSGWTLTTNEKLFF
len: 11; d_gene: NA; v_gene: TRBV23-1; CDR3aa: CASSRLYEQYF
len: 15; d_gene: NA; v_gene: TRBV30; CDR3aa: CAWIGRGVTGNTIYF
len: 14; d_gene: NA; v_gene: TRBV14; CDR3aa: CASSYHSGANVLTF
len: 15; d_gene: NA; v_gene: TRBV5-1; CDR3aa: CASSLGGASRNEQFF
len: 13; d_gene: NA; v_gene: TRBV7-2; CDR3aa: CASSLGTHRELFF
len: 14; d_gene: NA; v_gene: TRBV11-2; CDR3aa: CASSPTGGTETQYF
len: 15; d_gene: TRBD2; v_gene: TRBV6-5; CDR3aa: CASRLEAGGPYEQYF
len: 13; d_gene: NA; v_gene: TRBV7-3; CDR3aa: CASSLDGSDTQYF
len: 12; d_gene: NA; v_gene: TRBV30; CDR3aa: CAWSVLTSPLHF